This T cell receptor (beta chain) was observed in a study of T cells in Graves' hyperthyroidism and ophthalmopathy. Whole-study findings and limits: Expanded thyroid clonotypes (above 0.001) were mostly also found in blood.

Amplification of TCR beta CDR3 regions used RNA as the template. Using the HTBI primer set, a first-round RT-PCR was run on the TCR CDR3. TCRdb ran MiXCR on the multiplex PCR reads and lists one entry per CDR3 protein. Of fewer than 350,000 distinct CDR3 sequences detected, 18% appear once; the ten largest clones hold approximately 54%. The germline V gene has CDR1 SNHLY and CDR2 FYNNEI. This CDR3 spans 14 amino acids. V shed 5 bases, J shed 3 bases, and the junction held 5 bases outside the gene matches. This clonotype showed up many times. Antigen specificity is unknown. This chain links TRBV2 with TRBJ2-7; 9 bases fit TRBD1. Sequencing input: blood. This TCR derives from a woman in her 50s with Graves' hyperthyroidism. DNA for the CDR3: TGTGCCAGCAGTCCCGGGACAGGGATCTACGAGCAGTACTTC. This sequence encodes CASSPGTGIYEQYF.